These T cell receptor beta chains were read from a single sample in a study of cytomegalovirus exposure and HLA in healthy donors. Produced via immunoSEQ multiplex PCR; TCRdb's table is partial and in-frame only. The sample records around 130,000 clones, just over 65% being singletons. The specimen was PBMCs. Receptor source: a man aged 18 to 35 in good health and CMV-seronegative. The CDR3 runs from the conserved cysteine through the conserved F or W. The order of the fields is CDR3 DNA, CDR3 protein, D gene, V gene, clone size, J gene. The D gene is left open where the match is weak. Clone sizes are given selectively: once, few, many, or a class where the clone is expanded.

cdr3_nt: TGTGCCAGCAGCCAGCAGGGGGCAACTAATGAAAAACTGTTTTTT
cdr3_aa: CASSQQGATNEKLFF
d_call: TRBD1
v_call: TRBV14
clone_size: few
j_call: TRBJ1-4

cdr3_nt: TGTGCCAGCGGACAAACAGGTCTTGATGGCTACACCTTC
cdr3_aa: CASGQTGLDGYTF
d_call: NA
v_call: TRBV6-6
clone_size: NA
j_call: TRBJ1-2

cdr3_nt: TGTGCCTGGAGTGTCACCCGGGCAGATACGCAGTATTTT
cdr3_aa: CAWSVTRADTQYF
d_call: NA
v_call: TRBV30
clone_size: NA
j_call: TRBJ2-3

cdr3_nt: TGCGCCAGCAGCCCAACTATCGCGGGAGGCAACAACTATGGCTACACCTTC
cdr3_aa: CASSPTIAGGNNYGYTF
d_call: NA
v_call: TRBV5-1
clone_size: NA
j_call: TRBJ1-2

cdr3_nt: TGTGCCAGCAGCCGCGGGTCCCGAAATCAGCCCCAGCATTTT
cdr3_aa: CASSRGSRNQPQHF
d_call: NA
v_call: TRBV6-6
clone_size: NA
j_call: TRBJ1-5

cdr3_nt: TGTGCCAGCAGTGCTCAGGGGTATGTTCGTACTGAAGCTTTCTTT
cdr3_aa: CASSAQGYVRTEAFF
d_call: NA
v_call: TRBV28
clone_size: NA
j_call: TRBJ1-1

cdr3_nt: TGTGCCAGCACGGAGGGGTGGGGGTGGAATCAGCCCCAGCATTTT
cdr3_aa: CASTEGWGWNQPQHF
d_call: NA
v_call: TRBV28
clone_size: NA
j_call: TRBJ1-5

cdr3_nt: TGTGCCAGCAGAGATGGGACTAGCGGGAGAATTGGTGAGCAGTTCTTC
cdr3_aa: CASRDGTSGRIGEQFF
d_call: TRBD2
v_call: TRBV7-8
clone_size: NA
j_call: TRBJ2-1

cdr3_nt: TGTGCCAGCAGCCCAAACAGGATGAACACTGAAGCTTTCTTT
cdr3_aa: CASSPNRMNTEAFF
d_call: NA
v_call: TRBV27
clone_size: NA
j_call: TRBJ1-1

cdr3_nt: TGTGCCAGCAGCCCCCAATGGGCGGGGCTCAGCTCCTACGAGCAGTACTTC
cdr3_aa: CASSPQWAGLSSYEQYF
d_call: NA
v_call: TRBV7-9
clone_size: NA
j_call: TRBJ2-7

cdr3_nt: TGCGCCAGCAGCCAGGACGAACCACCGGGACAGCACTCTGGGGCCAACGTCCTGACTTTC
cdr3_aa: CASSQDEPPGQHSGANVLTF
d_call: TRBD1
v_call: TRBV4-1
clone_size: NA
j_call: TRBJ2-6

cdr3_nt: TGTGCCAGCAGCTTGAGACTCGCGGGGGGGGCAGATACGCAGTATTTT
cdr3_aa: CASSLRLAGGADTQYF
d_call: TRBD2
v_call: TRBV5-6
clone_size: NA
j_call: TRBJ2-3

cdr3_nt: TGTGCCATCAGTGAAGGACTCGCGTTAAACTATGGCTACACCTTC
cdr3_aa: CAISEGLALNYGYTF
d_call: NA
v_call: TRBV10-3
clone_size: NA
j_call: TRBJ1-2

cdr3_nt: TGTGCCAGCAGCTTGGGGCAGGGAGGATATTCACCCCTCCACTTT
cdr3_aa: CASSLGQGGYSPLHF
d_call: NA
v_call: TRBV5-4
clone_size: NA
j_call: TRBJ1-6